These 21 T cell receptor beta chains came from one sample sequenced in a study of blood T cell repertoires in COVID-19 (dated by TCRdb to 2020 to 2022). To prepare the library, the immunoSEQ multiplex PCR assay was applied. The table was pulled from immuneACCESS by TCRdb, which kept in-frame rearrangements only. Such tables lose some clones; where checked, under half of the loss comes from unresolved V genes, and the rest has no known cause. Here the sample has around 200,000 clones; 80% to 90% occur a single time. 2.5% of the sample comes from the top ten. The material sequenced was peripheral blood. The origin of the receptors is a man aged 35-49 years with active or convalescent COVID-19.

The chain is built from TRBV18 and TRBJ1-5, with 7 bases aligning to TRBD1. V lost 3 bases and J lost 0; bases outside the gene matches: 14. This CDR3 has 19 residues. Germline CDR1 is KGHSH and CDR2 is LQKENI. CDR3 residues: CASSPFRDSEIYSNQPQHF. In DNA form, the CDR3 reads TGTGCCAGCTCACCGTTCCGGGACAGCGAAATTTATAGCAATCAGCCCCAGCATTTT.

The chain combines TRBV15 with TRBJ2-1; tentatively, D is TRBD2 (6 bases). Trimming cost V 4 bases and J 0 bases, with 13 bases left between them. This CDR3 is built from 16 residues. Germline V gives CDR1 LNHNV, CDR2 YYDKDF (reference sequence). The CDR3 bases are TGTGCCACCAGCACCGAGCGGGCCAGCTCCTACAATGAGCAGTTCTTC. It is translated as CATSTERASSYNEQFF.

The chain employs TRBV7-3 and TRBJ2-5; weak D call: TRBD1 (6 bases). Per the germline V gene, CDR1 is SGHTA and CDR2 is FQGTGA. The germline V and J ends were trimmed by 5 bases and 5 bases, with 12 bases remaining between them. This CDR3 has 13 amino acids. The CDR3 DNA follows: TGTGCCAGCAGCCCCACAGGGAGCGAGACCCAGTACTTC. The encoded protein is CASSPTGSETQYF.

V usage is TRBV21-1 and J usage is TRBJ2-3; the D segment call TRBD2 is taken from the table without a DNA check. TRBV21-1 is a listed pseudogene. This CDR3 is built from 16 residues. In DNA form, the CDR3 reads TGTGCCAGCAGCGCGACTAGCGGGGGGCGCACGGATACGCAGTATTTT. Its protein product is CASSATSGGRTDTQYF.

This rearrangement joins TRBV19 to TRBJ1-1; a weak D match, TRBD1 (6 bases). The CDR3 contains 14 residues. Between the trimmed V and J ends, which lost 5 bases and 1 base, there was a span of 11 bases. Germline CDR1 is LNHDA and CDR2 is SQIVND (reference sequence). The CDR3 nucleotides read TGTGCCAGTAGTGTAGGACAGAAGAACACTGAAGCTTTCTTT. Encoded protein: CASSVGQKNTEAFF.

This clone has a single count. The chain employs TRBV3-1 (or the pseudogene TRBV3-2) and TRBJ2-1; the match to TRBD1 covers 8 bases. The V gene's germline CDR1 is LGHDT and CDR2 YNNKEL (reference sequence). Trimming took 0 bases from V and 7 from J; bases not matched to a gene: 5. The CDR3 is 15 amino acids. CDR3 coding DNA: TGTGCCAGCAGCCAAGACAAATGGACAGGGAATGAGCAGTTCTTC. Residues: CASSQDKWTGNEQFF.

V and J are TRBV19 and TRBJ2-7, with 10 bases aligning to TRBD1. J lost 4 bases, V lost 6 bases, and 12 bases had no gene match. Germline V gene sequence: CDR1 LNHDA, CDR2 SQIVND (reference sequence). The CDR3 totals 16 residues. The DNA of the CDR3 is TGTGCCAGTAGCCGCGACAGGGGGCAAGGGGGTTACGAGCAGTACTTC. Translating it yields CASSRDRGQGGYEQYF. Combining the CDR3 with reference TRBV19 and TRBJ2-7 gives the whole variable domain DGGITQSPKYLFRKEGQNVTLSCEQNLNHDAMYWYRQDPGQGLRLIYYSQIVNDFQKGDIAEGYSVSREKKESFPLTVTSAQKNPTAFYLCASSRDRGQGGYEQYFGPGTRLTVT.

The chain recombines TRBV3-1 (or the pseudogene TRBV3-2) with TRBJ1-6; D gene uncertain. V shed 0 bases and J shed 7 bases, with 13 bases lying between them. Germline V gives CDR1 LGHDT, CDR2 YNNKEL (reference sequence). CDR3 length: 16 residues. The CDR3 is CASSQEAAFGNSPLHF. The CDR3 coding sequence is TGTGCCAGCAGCCAAGAGGCGGCGTTCGGCAATTCACCCCTCCACTTT.

This clone was seen more than once but under ten times. The genes are TRBV24-1 and TRBJ2-3; perhaps TRBD1 as D (6 bases). From germline, CDR1 is KGHDR and CDR2 SFDVKD. Trimming took 6 bases from V and 4 from J, leaving 10 bases between them. The CDR3 runs 13 residues. For the CDR3, the DNA is TGTGCCACCAGTTTCCCAGGGGCAGATACGCAGTATTTT. It encodes CATSFPGADTQYF.

The gene calls are TRBV7-2 and TRBJ2-5; 15 bases are shared with TRBD2. V was clipped by 1 base and J by 5 bases; unmatched bases: 5. CDR1 is SGHTA and CDR2 is FQGNSA in the germline V gene. The CDR3 has 17 amino acids. The CDR3 region is CASSLEGTSGGFETQYF. CDR3 nucleotides: TGTGCCAGCAGCTTAGAGGGGACTAGCGGGGGGTTCGAGACCCAGTACTTC.

The rearrangement links TRBV9 to TRBJ1-2; 7 bases match TRBD1. Germline V lookup: CDR1 SGDLS, CDR2 YYNGEE. The J segment lost 0 bases and the V segment lost 5 bases, leaving 7 bases of the junction unmatched. The CDR3 has 15 amino acids. In DNA form, the CDR3 reads TGTGCCAGCAGGGGGACAGACATGCCTAACTATGGCTACACCTTC. It is translated as CASRGTDMPNYGYTF.

This clone has a single count. The J gene is TRBJ2-2, the V gene TRBV7-6, with 7 nucleotides matching TRBD1. There are 13 residues in the CDR3. J gave up 6 bases and V 4 bases, and 2 bases lay outside the gene matches. Germline CDR1 and CDR2: SGHVS and FNYEAQ. The CDR3: CASSSDRAGELFF. The CDR3, as DNA: TGTGCCAGCAGCTCCGACAGGGCCGGGGAGCTGTTTTTT.

This clone has a handful of counts. The chain couples TRBV5-6 to TRBJ2-7; 9 nucleotides match TRBD1. V dropped 7 bases and J dropped 2; count of bases not matched to a gene: 7. The CDR3 contains 14 residues. Germline CDR1 and CDR2: SGHDT and YYEEEE. The CDR3: CASLDRGSTYEQYF. CDR3 sequence (DNA): TGTGCCAGCTTAGACAGGGGGTCGACCTACGAGCAGTACTTC.

To note about this clone: Other nucleotide sequences from this sample produce the same CDR3. The V and J genes are TRBV19 and TRBJ1-1; 7 bases match TRBD1. The V segment lost 4 bases and the J segment 2 bases; nucleotides outside the gene matches: 4. The germline CDR1 and CDR2 sequences are LNHDA and SQIVND (reference sequence). The CDR3 totals 14 residues. CDR3 loop: CASSRGQSNTEAFF. The CDR3 DNA is TGTGCCAGTAGTAGGGGACAGTCAAACACTGAAGCTTTCTTT.

CDR3 sequence: CATSDPGQGNEQYF. CDR3 DNA sequence: TGTGCCACCAGTGACCCTGGACAGGGCAACGAGCAGTACTTC. The rearrangement links TRBV24-1 to TRBJ2-7; TRBD1 agrees at 8 bases. The CDR3 is 14 amino acids. After removal of 4 bases from V and 5 bases from J, the junction contained 6 bases not matched to a gene. Germline CDR1 and CDR2: KGHDR and SFDVKD.

The chain has TRBV7-9 and TRBJ1-3; no reliable D call. The germline CDR1 and CDR2 sequences are SEHNR and FQNEAQ (reference sequence). V lost 0 bases and J 3 bases, leaving 9 bases between the germline ends. CDR3 length: 15 residues. The CDR3 DNA sequence: TGTGCCAGCAGCTTAGCAGGAGGGATTGGAAACACCATATATTTT. It specifies CASSLAGGIGNTIYF.

This clone was picked up one time. The rearrangement links TRBV18 to TRBJ1-1; 8 positions match TRBD1. Trimming removed 3 bases from V and 3 bases from J; junction bases left unmatched: 6. The CDR3 has 15 amino acids. The germline V gene encodes CDR1 KGHSH and CDR2 LQKENI. CDR3 in DNA: TGTGCCAGCTCACCCCAAACAGGGGGAGACACTGAAGCTTTCTTT. This encodes CASSPQTGGDTEAFF.

CDR3 sequence: CASSFSGTANSGNTIYF. Here the CDR3 DNA reads TGTGCCAGTAGTTTCTCCGGGACAGCCAACTCTGGAAACACCATATATTTT. J is TRBJ1-3 and V is TRBV19, with 7 bases aligning to TRBD1. This CDR3 has 17 residues. Germline trimming cut 5 bases from V and 0 bases from J; bases unmatched to any gene: 10. CDR1 is LNHDA and CDR2 is SQIVND in the germline V gene (reference sequence).

This rearrangement joins TRBV2 to TRBJ1-6, with D maybe TRBD1 (5 bases). This CDR3 has 15 amino acids. V lost 4 bases, J lost 4 bases, and 11 bases lay in between. The germline V gene encodes CDR1 SNHLY and CDR2 FYNNEI. CDR3 coding DNA: TGTGCCAGCAGTGGATCGACAGATTATAATTCACCCCTCCACTTT. Protein sequence: CASSGSTDYNSPLHF.

This clone is a singleton in its sample. This chain connects TRBV25-1 to TRBJ2-7; TRBD1 might be the D (5 bases). The CDR3 extends over 17 amino acids. Germline CDR1 MGHDK, CDR2 SYGVNS. Trimming removed 3 bases from V and 0 bases from J, with 18 bases in between. CDR3 region: CASSDTSRQMNSYEQYF. CDR3 sequence (DNA): TGTGCCAGCAGTGATACCTCAAGACAGATGAACTCCTACGAGCAGTACTTC.

This clone has just one count. The CDR3, as DNA: TGTGCCAGCAGCTTTCGTCAGGGGAGAAACACTGAAGCTTTCTTT. It translates to CASSFRQGRNTEAFF. The rearrangement uses TRBV5-4 and TRBJ1-1; perhaps TRBD1 as D (6 bases). Germline V CDR1 and CDR2: SGHNT, YYREEE (reference sequence). This CDR3 is 15 amino acids long. The ends were cut back, 2 bases at V and 2 bases at J, with 13 bases in the middle.